Given below is one T cell receptor beta chain in context. Its antigen is unknown. Libraries were prepared by immunoSEQ multiplex PCR; TCRdb keeps only in-frame clonotypes and omits some of them. The sample holds about 81,000 clones, 80% to 90% seen once. There are 16 residues in the CDR3. The germline V gene encodes CDR1 SQVTM and CDR2 ANQGSEA. V gave up 0 bases and J gave up 13 bases, with 25 bases separating them. The data are from a study of OX40 agonist ivuxolimab in advanced cancers. Study-level information: The diagnoses of dose-escalation patients were hepatocellular carcinoma, melanoma, renal cell or head and neck cancer. Treatment received earlier with anti-PD-1, anti-PD-L1 or anti-CTLA-4 agents was allowed, and under 50% had some. Points from the study as a whole: The expanded peripheral T cells' antigen specificity was not determined.

The V and J genes are TRBV29-1 and TRBJ2-1; TRBD2 is a possible D gene (6 bases). This clonotype was sampled from an adult with an advanced solid tumor such as melanoma, head and neck, liver or kidney cancer. The material was CD4+ or CD8+ T cells sorted from blood, obtained in a trial of the OX40 agonist ivuxolimab. CDR3 region: CSVEEAFRSSAGQQFF. The CDR3 DNA reads TGCAGCGTTGAAGAGGCGTTTCGGTCCTCAGCGGGTCAACAGTTCTTC.